These 14 T cell receptor beta chains share one sample of origin, sequenced in a study of cytomegalovirus exposure and HLA in healthy donors. The primer mix had 60 Vbeta and 13 Jbeta primers. Clones were sequenced by immunoSEQ multiplex PCR, and TCRdb holds only the in-frame ones, with some missing. The table has over 150,000 clones, around 80% seen once. Material for sequencing was PBMCs. These receptor sequences come from a man between 18 and 29 years old in good health and CMV-seronegative.

The rearrangement links TRBV6-6 to TRBJ1-5; D is perhaps TRBD1 (6 bases). From germline, CDR1 is MNHNY and CDR2 SVGAGI (reference sequence). There are 16 residues in the CDR3. V gave up 6 bases and J gave up 9 bases, with 24 bases separating them. The CDR3 sequence: CASSPTAGASRGPQHF. CDR3 nucleotides: TGTGCCAGCAGCCCCACTGCGGGGGCTTCCAGAGGGCCCCAGCATTTT.

The chain carries TRBV25-1 and TRBJ1-4; possible D gene TRBD1, 6 bases. Germline-derived CDR1 and CDR2 are MGHDK and SYGVNS. Trimming cost V 3 bases and J 7 bases, with 15 bases left between them. CDR3 length: 15 residues. The CDR3: CASSDPRGGGEKLFF. The CDR3 region has the DNA TGTGCCAGCAGTGACCCCAGGGGTGGGGGTGAAAAACTGTTTTTT.

The rearrangement joins TRBV7-9 to TRBJ1-1; a possible D gene is TRBD1 (5 bases). V was clipped by 3 bases and J by 7 bases, with 6 bases between them. This CDR3 spans 11 amino acids. Germline V gives CDR1 SEHNR, CDR2 FQNEAQ (reference sequence). The DNA for the CDR3 is TGTGCCAGCAGCTTCAGGGATGAAGCTTTCTTT. Translation: CASSFRDEAFF.

The chain has TRBV7-8 and TRBJ2-3; the D is unclear. Germline V CDR1 and CDR2: SGHVS, FQNEAQ. Trimming took 2 bases from V and 3 from J, leaving 6 bases between them. This CDR3 contains 13 residues. CDR3 DNA sequence: TGTGCCAGCAGCTTAACACAAACAGATACGCAGTATTTT. This encodes CASSLTQTDTQYF.

The table lists this clone with a count of one. The rearrangement links TRBV28 to TRBJ1-5; 7 bases are shared with TRBD1. This CDR3 region has 16 residues. With 5 bases clipped from V and 3 bases from J, the junction kept 10 bases outside the gene matches. Per the germline V gene, CDR1 is MDHEN and CDR2 is SYDVKM. CDR3 nucleotide sequence: TGTGCCAGCAGTGCCCGCCTTGGACAGGACAATCAGCCCCAGCATTTT. Its translation: CASSARLGQDNQPQHF.

V usage is TRBV28 and J usage is TRBJ2-5, with D unresolved. The V end was cut by 4 bases, the J end by 5 bases, with 8 bases between. The CDR3 is 12 amino acids. Germline V gives CDR1 MDHEN, CDR2 SYDVKM. The CDR3: CASSSLSETQYF. The CDR3 nucleotides read TGTGCCAGCAGTTCCCTTTCTGAGACCCAGTACTTC.

This clone was counted once. The chain uses TRBV7-6 and TRBJ2-2, with TRBD2 as a possible D gene (7 bases). The CDR3 is 16 amino acids. Germline V CDR1 and CDR2: SGHVS, FNYEAQ. V was cut by 5 bases and J by 1 base, with 14 bases left in between. Here the CDR3 reads CASSLRGGQNTGELFF. The CDR3 DNA reads TGTGCCAGCAGCCTTAGGGGGGGACAGAACACCGGGGAGCTGTTTTTT.

The chain carries TRBV10-3 and TRBJ1-1, with D perhaps TRBD1 (6 bases). The V and J ends lost 0 bases and 1 base respectively, with 9 bases between them. This CDR3 is 15 amino acids long. CDR1 ENHRY and CDR2 SYGVKD come from the germline V gene. The CDR3 spells CAISESQGPNTEAFF. In DNA form, the CDR3 reads TGTGCCATCAGTGAGTCGCAGGGGCCGAACACTGAAGCTTTCTTT.

The chain combines TRBV4-2 with TRBJ2-5, with a tentative D call TRBD2 (6 bases). There are 16 residues in the CDR3. Trimming stripped 0 bases from V and 4 bases from J, with 15 bases between. Germline lookup yields CDR1 LGHNA and CDR2 YNFKEQ. The CDR3 sequence is CASSQDRLGGAETQYF. CDR3 sequence (DNA): TGTGCCAGCAGCCAAGATCGTTTGGGGGGTGCAGAGACCCAGTACTTC.

The chain employs TRBV11-2 and TRBJ1-6; no reliable D call. Between the trimmed V and J ends, which lost 2 bases and 5 bases, there was a span of 13 bases. Germline V CDR1 and CDR2: SGHAT, FQNNGV. The CDR3 length is 16 residues. CDR3 DNA sequence: TGTGCCAGCAGCTTATTCTCCGCCAGGAATAATTCACCCCTCCACTTT. This sequence encodes CASSLFSARNNSPLHF.

The chain couples TRBV18 to TRBJ1-2; tentative D call: TRBD1 (5 bases). The germline gives CDR1 KGHSH, CDR2 LQKENI. The CDR3 length is 15 residues. The V and J ends lost 3 bases and 0 bases respectively, with 11 bases between them. As DNA, the CDR3 is TGTGCCAGCTCACCGGGGCGGCAAGCTAACTATGGCTACACCTTC. Protein: CASSPGRQANYGYTF.

The chain combines TRBV6-5 with TRBJ1-1, with D unclear. V was pared by 2 bases and J by 0 bases, with 13 bases between. The CDR3 runs 16 residues. Germline CDR1 MNHEY, CDR2 SVGAGI. DNA of the CDR3: TGTGCCAGCAGTTACGTGAGATTTGGGCTGAACACTGAAGCTTTCTTT. Protein product: CASSYVRFGLNTEAFF.

V gene TRBV28 combines with J gene TRBJ2-2; D remains unclear. Trimming shortened V by 8 bases and J by 8 bases, and 18 bases separated the two germline ends. CDR3 length: 14 amino acids. Per germline, CDR1 MDHEN and CDR2 SYDVKM. The CDR3 reads CASLSSGRVGELFF. The CDR3 coding sequence is TGTGCCAGCCTAAGCAGTGGGCGTGTTGGGGAGCTGTTTTTT.

This clone was counted a few times. The chain uses TRBV6-5 and TRBJ1-3; D not certain. CDR1 and CDR2 from the germline V gene are MNHEY and SVGAGI. The CDR3 spans 14 residues. V was shortened by 5 bases and J by 0 bases, with 8 bases between the two germline ends. DNA for the CDR3: TGTGCCAGCAGTCCCAAGCACTCTGGAAACACCATATATTTT. This sequence encodes CASSPKHSGNTIYF.